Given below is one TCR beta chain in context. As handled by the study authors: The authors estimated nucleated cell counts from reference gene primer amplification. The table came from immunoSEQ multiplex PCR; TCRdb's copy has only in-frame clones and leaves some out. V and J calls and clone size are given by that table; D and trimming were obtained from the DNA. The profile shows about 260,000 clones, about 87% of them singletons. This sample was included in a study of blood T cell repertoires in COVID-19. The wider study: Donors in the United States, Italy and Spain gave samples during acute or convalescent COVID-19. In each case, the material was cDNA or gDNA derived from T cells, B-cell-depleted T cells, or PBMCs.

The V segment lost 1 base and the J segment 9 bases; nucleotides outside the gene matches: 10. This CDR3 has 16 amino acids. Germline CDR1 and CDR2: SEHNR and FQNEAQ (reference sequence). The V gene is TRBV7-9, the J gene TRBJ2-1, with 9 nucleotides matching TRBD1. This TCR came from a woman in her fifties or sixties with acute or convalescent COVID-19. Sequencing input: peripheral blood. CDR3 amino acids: CASSLGTGGLSGEQFF. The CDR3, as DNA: TGTGCCAGCAGCTTAGGTACAGGGGGCCTATCGGGTGAGCAGTTCTTC.